This is a list of T cell receptor delta chains from one sample in a study of delta chains in infants with herpesvirus infections. TCRdb repeated clone calling on the RT-PCR reads with CATT. The sample consists of some 1,600 delta-chain clones, 28% of them appearing once. The sequences come from peripheral blood, collected at time point 3 of longitudinal follow-up. These receptors were collected from a human donor who was a Ugandan infant, either HIV-exposed or HIV-unexposed (not recorded which). Both conserved end residues are part of each CDR3. Fields, in order: D gene, V gene, J gene, clone size, CDR3 DNA, CDR3 protein. The D gene is left open where the match is weak. Not every row has a clone size; where given, it reads once, few, many or a size class.

>TRDD3|TRDV2|TRDJ2|NA
TGTGCCTGTGACACCGCCTTCGGTTCTCGTCGCGGCAACACTGGGGGCGGGACAGCACAACTCTTCTTT
CACDTAFGSRRGNTGGGTAQLFF
>TRDD3|TRDV1|TRDJ2|medium-sized
TGTGCTCTTGGGGAACATAACCTCGTTCGGTTCTCGCCTCCGGGGTACTGGGGGATACCTTTTTTGACAGCACAACTCTTCTTT
CALGEHNLVRFSPPGYWGIPFLTAQLFF
>TRDD3|TRDV2|TRDJ1|few
TGTGCCTGTGACACCGCTGGGGGATCCCGGTACACCGATAAACTCATCTTT
CACDTAGGSRYTDKLIF
>TRDD3|TRDV2|TRDJ1|few
TGTGCCTGTGACCCCGGTCCGGTATGGCCTTCCTACTACCCCTGGGGGATACTGTACACCGATAAACTCATCTTT
CACDPGPVWPSYYPWGILYTDKLIF
>NA|TRDV1|TRDJ1|few
TGTGCTCTTGGGGAAGCTTTCGGGAGCGGTAAACTCATCTTT
CALGEAFGSGKLIF
>TRDD3|TRDV2|TRDJ2|medium-sized
TGTGCCTGTGACACCGTTGGGGGATACGAAAGGACTTCTTTGACAGCACAACTCTTCTTT
CACDTVGGYERTSLTAQLFF
>NA|TRDV1|TRDJ1|few
TGTGCTCTTGGGGAACTCCAGAAATGGAGATCCCCCACCGATAAACTCATCTTT
CALGELQKWRSPTDKLIF
>TRDD3|TRDV2|TRDJ1|NA
TGTGCCTGTGACGGCTGGGGGATATGCGATAAACTCATCTTT
CACDGWGICDKLIF
>TRDD3|TRDV2|TRDJ3|NA
TGTGCCTGTGACAGACTGGGGGATAGCTCCTGGGACACCCGACAGATGTTTTTC
CACDRLGDSSWDTRQMFF
>TRDD3|TRDV2|TRDJ3|NA
TGTGCCTGTGACATACTGGGGGATACCTCCTGGGACACCCGACAGATGTTTTTC
CACDILGDTSWDTRQMFF
>NA|TRDV1|TRDJ1|few
TGTGCTCTTGGGATGGGATTTCCGAGCGGGGCCGATAAACTCATCTTT
CALGMGFPSGADKLIF
>TRDD3|TRDV2|TRDJ3|few
TGTGCCTGTGACACCGTACTGGGGGACTCCTGGGACACCCGACAGATGTTTTTC
CACDTVLGDSWDTRQMFF
>NA|TRAV29/DV5|TRDJ1|NA
TGTGCAGCAAGCGCGTACCTCCTACGTTGCCGGGGGATCGACAAACTCATCTTT
CAASAYLLRCRGIDKLIF
>NA|TRDV2|TRDJ1|few
TGTGCCTGTGACACCGTCCGCACACTTCCTACTAGCGGGGATACGACCGAACTCATCTTT
CACDTVRTLPTSGDTTELIF
>TRDD3|TRDV2|TRDJ2|NA
TGTGCCTGTGACTCCTTACTGGGGGATACGCGGACAGCACAACTCTTCTTT
CACDSLLGDTRTAQLFF